This entry lists 27 T cell receptor beta chains sequenced from one sample in a study of blood T cell repertoires in COVID-19. Libraries were prepared by immunoSEQ multiplex PCR; TCRdb keeps only in-frame clonotypes and omits some of them. The sample lists 60,000 or so clones, around 90% occurring once. Source material: peripheral blood. Receptors originate from a human donor with active COVID-19. The donor label of this sample is uncertain.

The chain carries TRBV5-1 and TRBJ2-4; 12 bases fit TRBD2. The CDR3 covers 18 residues. The germline CDR1 and CDR2 sequences are SGHRS and YFSETQ. V was clipped by 4 bases and J by 5 bases; unmatched bases: 13. Here the CDR3 DNA reads TGCGCCAGCAGCCCGACCTATGGACTAGCGGGGAGGGAAAACATTCAGTACTTC. It is translated as CASSPTYGLAGRENIQYF. Full variable domain (remainder filled in from reference TRBV5-1 and TRBJ2-4): KAGVTQTPRYLIKTRGQQVTLSCSPISGHRSVSWYQQTPGQGLQFLFEYFSETQRNKGNFPGRFSGRQFSNSRSEMNVSTLELGDSALYLCASSPTYGLAGRENIQYFGAGTRLSVL.

The count of this clone is one. The V gene is TRBV18, the J gene TRBJ2-7, with TRBD1 as a possible D gene (6 bases). Trimming removed 2 bases from V and 4 bases from J, with 12 bases in between. The CDR3 is made up of 14 amino acids. The V gene's germline CDR1 is KGHSH and CDR2 LQKENI. The CDR3 spells CASSPSTGMYEQYV. DNA of the CDR3: TGTGCCAGCTCACCATCCACAGGGATGTACGAGCAGTACGTC.

J is TRBJ2-7 and V is TRBV6-2 or TRBV6-3, with 8 bases identical to TRBD2. Germline assignment: CDR1 MNHEY and CDR2 SVGEGT. V gave up 0 bases and J gave up 0 bases; unmatched junction bases: 13. CDR3 length equals 19 residues. The CDR3: CASSYSQWELAGPSYEQYV. DNA of the CDR3: TGTGCCAGCAGTTACTCCCAATGGGAGCTAGCGGGCCCCTCCTACGAGCAGTACGTC.

Here the CDR3 reads CASSSRQGAAFLEAFF. For the CDR3, the DNA is TGTGCCAGCAGCTCTCGGCAGGGGGCCGCGTTCTTGGAAGCTTTCTTT. The chain links TRBV7-2 to TRBJ1-1; 8 bases map to TRBD1. CDR1 and CDR2 from the germline V gene are SGHTA and FQGNSA. V was pared by 4 bases and J by 8 bases, with 15 bases of the junction left unmatched. The CDR3 consists of 16 residues.

The CDR3 DNA is TGTGCCAGCAGCCAGGACAGGGCTGACTCTGAAGCTTTCTTT. Encoded protein: CASSQDRADSEAFF. The chain combines TRBV7-3 with TRBJ1-1; 8 bases line up with TRBD1. Losses at the gene ends were 5 bases for V and 6 bases for J; bases not matched to a gene: 8. The CDR3 has 14 residues. CDR1 and CDR2 (germline): SGHTA, FQGTGA.

The CDR3 DNA follows: TGCGCCAGCAGTCAAAGGGACAGGGGGGGGTATAATTCACCCCTCCACTTT. Amino acid sequence: CASSQRDRGGYNSPLHF. The gene calls are TRBV23-1 and TRBJ1-6, with 11 bases fitting TRBD1. TRBV23-1 is an ORF for which the function is uncertain. The J segment lost 4 bases and the V segment lost 2 bases, leaving 4 bases of the junction unmatched. The CDR3 totals 17 residues.

The chain couples TRBV29-1 to TRBJ1-1; 7 bases line up with TRBD1. Trimming removed 6 bases from V and 1 base from J; junction bases left unmatched: 5. This CDR3 is built from 13 residues. From germline, CDR1 is SQVTM and CDR2 ANQGSEA. CDR3 sequence reads: CSVITGENTEAFF. The CDR3, as DNA: TGCAGCGTAATTACAGGGGAGAACACTGAAGCTTTCTTT. Full variable domain (missing parts from reference TRBV29-1 and TRBJ1-1): SAVISQKPSRDICQRGTSLTIQCQVDSQVTMMFWYRQQPGQSLTLIATANQGSEATYESGFVIDKFPISRPNLTFSTLTVSNMSPEDSSIYLCSVITGENTEAFFGQGTRLTVV.

V and J are TRBV6-1 and TRBJ2-2, with a weak D call TRBD1 (5 bases). V shed 2 bases and J shed 7 bases, with 5 bases lying between them. Germline-derived CDR1 and CDR2 are MNHNS and SASEGT. The CDR3 is 12 residues long. This CDR3 is CASSERGGELFF. The DNA of the CDR3 is TGTGCCAGCAGTGAAAGGGGCGGGGAGCTGTTTTTT.

The V call is TRBV28, the J call TRBJ2-4; perhaps TRBD2 as D (6 bases). The CDR3 is 17 residues long. The germline V gene encodes CDR1 MDHEN and CDR2 SYDVKM. The V gene lost 5 bases and the J gene lost 0 bases, with 17 bases spanning the gap. CDR3 in DNA: TGTGCCAGCAGTAAGCCGGGAGACTTATTAGCCAAAAACATTCAGTACTTC. Its translation is CASSKPGDLLAKNIQYF.

In its sample, this clone was seen a few times. This sequence joins TRBV19 and TRBJ1-5; D is perhaps TRBD1 (6 bases). CDR1 LNHDA and CDR2 SQIVND come from the germline V gene (reference sequence). This CDR3 contains 15 residues. With 6 bases removed from V and 0 bases from J, the gap between germline ends came to 12 bases. The CDR3 sequence is CASSLTGYSNQPQHF. CDR3 nucleotides: TGTGCCAGTAGCTTGACAGGATATAGCAATCAGCCCCAGCATTTT.

The chain joins TRBV11-3 to TRBJ2-2; 12 bases line up with TRBD2. Per the germline V gene, CDR1 is SGHNT and CDR2 is YENEEA. The CDR3 is made up of 19 amino acids. The V segment lost 4 bases and the J segment 6 bases; nucleotides outside the gene matches: 15. The CDR3 here is CASSSPRTSGVPGAGELFF. CDR3 coding DNA: TGTGCCAGCAGCTCCCCAAGGACTAGCGGGGTCCCAGGGGCCGGGGAGCTGTTTTTT.

The J gene is TRBJ1-2, the V gene TRBV18; D unresolved. The CDR3 totals 14 residues. The V gene's germline CDR1 is KGHSH and CDR2 LQKENI. With 7 bases removed from V and 8 bases from J, the gap between germline ends came to 20 bases. The CDR3 nucleotides read TGTGCCAGCTTCTCCTACAGCCCGGAGGAGGGCTACACCTTC. Translated: CASFSYSPEEGYTF.

The rearrangement links TRBV3-1 (or the pseudogene TRBV3-2) to TRBJ2-2; D is undetermined. Germline values: CDR1 LGHDT, CDR2 YNNKEL (reference sequence). Trimming took 1 base from V and 7 from J, leaving 4 bases between them. The CDR3 is 12 amino acids. CDR3 amino acids: CASSQVSGELFF. In DNA, the CDR3 is TGTGCCAGCAGCCAAGTCAGCGGGGAGCTGTTTTTT.

The chain joins TRBV14 to TRBJ2-1; D may be TRBD1 (5 bases). Trimming left V 7 bases short and J 0 bases short, with 16 bases between. CDR3 length: 16 amino acids. In germline, CDR1 is SGHDN, CDR2 FVKESK. The CDR3 region has the DNA TGTGCCAGCACCGGACCGAGACAGAGCTCCTACAATGAGCAGTTCTTC. The encoded protein is CASTGPRQSSYNEQFF.

The chain recombines TRBV7-3 with TRBJ2-1; 9 bases fit TRBD2. The CDR3 contains 15 residues. Germline CDR1 is SGHTA and CDR2 is FQGTGA. V lost 5 bases to trimming and J lost 9 bases; unmatched junction nucleotides: 11. Written as DNA, the CDR3 is TGTGCCAGCAGCATGGAGTTAGCGGGAGTAGGTGAGCAGTTCTTC. Protein sequence: CASSMELAGVGEQFF.

The chain links TRBV5-1 to TRBJ1-3, with 7 bases identical to TRBD1. The CDR3 runs to 16 residues. V trimming: 0 bases; J trimming: 0 bases; junction bases outside the gene matches: 3. In germline, CDR1 is SGHRS, CDR2 YFSETQ. CDR3 nucleotide sequence: TGCGCCAGCAGCTTGGAACAGGGGAGCTCTGGAAACACCATATATTTT. Translated, it gives CASSLEQGSSGNTIYF.

V is TRBV5-1 and J is TRBJ1-6; the D is unclear. Germline CDR1 is SGHRS and CDR2 is YFSETQ. V was clipped by 0 bases and J by 8 bases, with 9 bases between them. This CDR3 spans 14 amino acids. CDR3 nucleotide sequence: TGCGCCAGCAGCTTGGATAACAGATATTCACCCCTCCACTTT. Its protein product is CASSLDNRYSPLHF.

V and J are TRBV27 and TRBJ1-5, with 8 bases fitting TRBD1. V lost 6 bases and J lost 4; bases outside the gene matches: 8. This CDR3 is 15 amino acids long. Germline lookup yields CDR1 MNHEY and CDR2 SMNVEV (reference sequence). DNA of the CDR3: TGTGCCAGCAGACCAGGGGGCCCAGTAAATCAGCCCCAGCATTTT. Translating it yields CASRPGGPVNQPQHF.

The chain links TRBV12-5 to TRBJ2-2; maybe TRBD2 (6 bases). The V and J ends lost 7 bases and 6 bases respectively, with 21 bases between them. This CDR3 is 16 amino acids long. Per the germline V gene, CDR1 is LGHNT and CDR2 is FRNRAP. The CDR3 loop reads CASVPWVADVPGELFF. The CDR3 DNA is TGTGCTAGTGTCCCCTGGGTAGCGGACGTCCCCGGGGAGCTGTTTTTT.

The rearrangement links TRBV7-6 to TRBJ2-1; 7 nucleotides agree with TRBD1. V lost 5 bases, J lost 2 bases, and 15 bases stayed unmatched. This CDR3 has 18 residues. Looked up from germline, CDR1 is SGHVS and CDR2 is FNYEAQ. DNA of the CDR3: TGTGCCAGCAGCCTATATCGGACAGGCGGACTGGCCTACAATGAGCAGTTCTTC. It translates to CASSLYRTGGLAYNEQFF.

V is TRBV9 and J is TRBJ2-1; 7 bases agree with TRBD2. V lost 0 bases to trimming and J lost 4 bases; unmatched junction nucleotides: 7. Germline loops: CDR1 SGDLS, CDR2 YYNGEE. This CDR3 spans 16 amino acids. The DNA of the CDR3 is TGTGCCAGCAGCGTAGCTACGGGGGGAGGGTACAATGAGCAGTTCTTC. Translation: CASSVATGGGYNEQFF.

The genes are TRBV5-4 and TRBJ2-3; D is ambiguous. Trimming took off 0 bases at V and 6 bases at J, with 14 bases between the two ends. Germline-derived CDR1 and CDR2 are SGHNT and YYREEE (reference sequence). The length of the CDR3 is 15 residues. CDR3 DNA: TGTGCCAGCAGCTTGGTTGGGCGCACCGAGGATACGCAGTATTTT. This sequence encodes CASSLVGRTEDTQYF. The full variable domain, completed using reference TRBV5-4 and TRBJ2-3, is ETGVTQSPTHLIKTRGQQVTLRCSSQSGHNTVSWYQQALGQGPQFIFQYYREEENGRGNFPPRFSGLQFPNYSSELNVNALELDDSALYLCASSLVGRTEDTQYFGPGTRLTVL.

The rearrangement links TRBV5-1 to TRBJ2-1, with a tentative D call TRBD2 (5 bases). The V gene lost 1 base and the J gene lost 0 bases, with 8 bases spanning the gap. This CDR3 contains 15 residues. Germline lookup yields CDR1 SGHRS and CDR2 YFSETQ. The CDR3 loop reads CASSLSAGSYNEQFF. The CDR3 DNA is TGCGCCAGCAGCTTGTCTGCGGGCTCCTACAATGAGCAGTTCTTC.

The rearrangement uses TRBV7-9 and TRBJ2-3; weak D call: TRBD1 (5 bases). Germline V gene lookup returns CDR1 SEHNR and CDR2 FQNEAQ (reference sequence). V gave up 9 bases and J gave up 0 bases, with 13 bases separating them. This CDR3 has 14 amino acids. CDR3 sequence (DNA): TGTGCCAGAAAGGACATCACTAGCACAGATACGCAGTATTTT. Translated, it gives CARKDITSTDTQYF.

The chain employs TRBV6-2 or TRBV6-3 and TRBJ2-7; possible D gene TRBD1, 6 bases. Germline V gene data show CDR1 as MNHEY and CDR2 as SVGEGT. V was clipped by 4 bases and J by 3 bases, with 22 bases between them. The CDR3 contains 17 residues. CDR3 region: CASSFNIERDTFYEQYF. CDR3 nucleotides: TGTGCCAGCAGTTTCAATATAGAACGGGACACCTTCTACGAGCAGTACTTC.

This chain connects TRBV6-6 to TRBJ1-2, with D unclear. The CDR3 covers 14 residues. The germline V gene has CDR1 MNHNY and CDR2 SVGAGI (reference sequence). The germline V and J ends were trimmed by 8 bases and 4 bases, with 17 bases remaining between them. CDR3 sequence: CASREDFWGYGYTF. CDR3 DNA: TGTGCCAGCCGGGAGGACTTTTGGGGCTATGGCTACACCTTC.

The V and J genes are TRBV19 and TRBJ2-1; D not certain. Looked up from germline, CDR1 is LNHDA and CDR2 is SQIVND (reference sequence). The CDR3 is 17 amino acids. Trimming took 0 bases from V and 0 from J, leaving 12 bases between them. The CDR3 here is CASSIEGSRSSYNEQFF. Here the CDR3 DNA reads TGTGCCAGTAGTATAGAGGGTAGCCGAAGCTCCTACAATGAGCAGTTCTTC.